The source of this T cell receptor (beta chain) is a study of sequential checkpoint blockade in melanoma. Study overall: Patients were randomized 1:1 to nivolumab-then-ipilimumab or ipilimumab-then-nivolumab first-line. Maintenance nivolumab came after either treatment sequence.

Some clones are missing from TCRdb's copy, which holds only in-frame ones; the method was immunoSEQ multiplex PCR. The data contain some 30,000 clones, approximately 86% of them singletons. CDR3 size: 16 residues. CDR1 and CDR2 (germline): LGHNA, YSLEER. V lost 1 base, J lost 0 bases, and 6 bases stayed unmatched. Treatment: randomized to nivolumab then ipilimumab (arm A) or the reverse (arm B). None of the patients previously received DNA-damaging chemotherapy. Sorted cells were live CD3+CD8+, lacking CD19 and CD56, from PBMCs. The sample was CD8+ T cells sorted from blood (inferred from file names), taken from a patient given nivolumab and ipilimumab in sequence. The chain uses TRBV4-3 and TRBJ2-7; the match to TRBD1 covers 7 bases. The TCR was taken from a human donor with melanoma. CDR3 in DNA: TGCGCCAGCAGCCAAGGAGCTTGGGACAGCTCCTACGAGCAGTACTTC. Its translation is CASSQGAWDSSYEQYF.